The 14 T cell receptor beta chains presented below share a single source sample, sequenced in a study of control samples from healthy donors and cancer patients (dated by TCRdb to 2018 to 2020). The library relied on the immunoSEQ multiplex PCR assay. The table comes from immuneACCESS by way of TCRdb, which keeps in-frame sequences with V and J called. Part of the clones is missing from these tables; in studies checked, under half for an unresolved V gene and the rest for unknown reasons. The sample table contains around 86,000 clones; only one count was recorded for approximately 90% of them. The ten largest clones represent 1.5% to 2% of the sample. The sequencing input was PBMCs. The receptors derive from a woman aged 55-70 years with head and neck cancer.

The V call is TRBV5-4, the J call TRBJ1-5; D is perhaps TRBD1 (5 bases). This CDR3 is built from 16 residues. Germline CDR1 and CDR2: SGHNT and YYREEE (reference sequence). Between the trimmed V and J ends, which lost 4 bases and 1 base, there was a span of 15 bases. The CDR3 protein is CASSIMMGGSNQPQHF. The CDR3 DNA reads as TGTGCCAGCAGCATTATGATGGGGGGAAGCAATCAGCCCCAGCATTTT.

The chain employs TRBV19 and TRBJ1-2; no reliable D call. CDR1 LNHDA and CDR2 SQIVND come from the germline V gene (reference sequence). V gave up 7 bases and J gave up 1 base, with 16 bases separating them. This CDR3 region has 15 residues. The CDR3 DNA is TGTGCCAGTACTCGCGAAAAGAGCCTTAACTATGGCTACACCTTC. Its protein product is CASTREKSLNYGYTF. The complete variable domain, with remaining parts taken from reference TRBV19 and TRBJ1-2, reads DGGITQSPKYLFRKEGQNVTLSCEQNLNHDAMYWYRQDPGQGLRLIYYSQIVNDFQKGDIAEGYSVSREKKESFPLTVTSAQKNPTAFYLCASTREKSLNYGYTFGSGTRLTVV.

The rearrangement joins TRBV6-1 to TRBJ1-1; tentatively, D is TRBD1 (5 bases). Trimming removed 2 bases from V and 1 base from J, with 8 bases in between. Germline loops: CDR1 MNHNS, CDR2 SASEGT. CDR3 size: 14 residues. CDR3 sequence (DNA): TGTGCCAGCAGTGAAAACAGGAAGAACACTGAAGCTTTCTTT. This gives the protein CASSENRKNTEAFF.

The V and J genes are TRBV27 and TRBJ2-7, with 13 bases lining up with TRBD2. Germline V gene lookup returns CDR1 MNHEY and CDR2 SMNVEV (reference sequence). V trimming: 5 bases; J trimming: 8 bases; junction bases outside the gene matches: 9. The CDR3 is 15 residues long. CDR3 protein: CASSERLAGGFKQYF. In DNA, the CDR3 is TGTGCCAGCAGTGAAAGACTAGCGGGAGGTTTCAAGCAGTACTTC.

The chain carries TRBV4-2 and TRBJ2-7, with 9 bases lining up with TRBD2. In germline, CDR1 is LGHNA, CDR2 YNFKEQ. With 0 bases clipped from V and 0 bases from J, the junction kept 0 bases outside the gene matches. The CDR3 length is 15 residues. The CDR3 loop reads CASSQEREGSYEQYF. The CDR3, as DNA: TGTGCCAGCAGCCAAGAGCGGGAGGGCTCCTACGAGCAGTACTTC.

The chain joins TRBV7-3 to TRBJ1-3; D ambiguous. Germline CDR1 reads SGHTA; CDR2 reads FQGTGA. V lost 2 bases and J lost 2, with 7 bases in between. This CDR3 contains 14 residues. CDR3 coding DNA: TGTGCCAGCAGCTTATTGGGCCCTGGAAACACCATATATTTT. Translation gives CASSLLGPGNTIYF.

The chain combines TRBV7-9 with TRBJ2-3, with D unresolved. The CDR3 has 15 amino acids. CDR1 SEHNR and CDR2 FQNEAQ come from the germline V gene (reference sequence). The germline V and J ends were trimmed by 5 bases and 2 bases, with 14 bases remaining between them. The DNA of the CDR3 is TGTGCCAGCAGCCCCGGACCGTTAGTCACAGATACGCAGTATTTT. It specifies CASSPGPLVTDTQYF.

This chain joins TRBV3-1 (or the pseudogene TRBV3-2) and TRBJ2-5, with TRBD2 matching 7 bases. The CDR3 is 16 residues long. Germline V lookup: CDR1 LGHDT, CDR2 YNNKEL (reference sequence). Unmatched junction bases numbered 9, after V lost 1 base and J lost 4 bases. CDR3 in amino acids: CASSQVGAGVAETQYF. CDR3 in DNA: TGTGCCAGCAGCCAAGTCGGGGCGGGAGTAGCAGAGACCCAGTACTTC.

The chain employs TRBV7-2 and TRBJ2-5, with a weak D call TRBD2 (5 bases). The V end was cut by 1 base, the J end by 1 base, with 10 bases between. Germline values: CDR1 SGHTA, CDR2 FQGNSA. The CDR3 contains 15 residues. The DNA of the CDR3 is TGTGCCAGCAGCTTAGTAACGGGGATCCAAGAGACCCAGTACTTC. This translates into CASSLVTGIQETQYF.

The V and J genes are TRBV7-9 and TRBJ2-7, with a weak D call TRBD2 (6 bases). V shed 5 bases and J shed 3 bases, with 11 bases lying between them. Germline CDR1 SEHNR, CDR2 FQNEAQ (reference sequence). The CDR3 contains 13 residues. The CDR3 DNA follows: TGTGCCAGCAGCCGGGACTCAGACTACGAGCAGTACTTC. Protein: CASSRDSDYEQYF.

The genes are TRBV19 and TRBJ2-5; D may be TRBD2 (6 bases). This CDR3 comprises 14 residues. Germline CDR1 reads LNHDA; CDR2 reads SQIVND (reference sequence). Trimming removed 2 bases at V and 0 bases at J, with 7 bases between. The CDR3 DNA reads TGTGCCAGTAGTATAATAGCGGACCAAGAGACCCAGTACTTC. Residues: CASSIIADQETQYF. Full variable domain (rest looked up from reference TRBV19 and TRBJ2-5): DGGITQSPKYLFRKEGQNVTLSCEQNLNHDAMYWYRQDPGQGLRLIYYSQIVNDFQKGDIAEGYSVSREKKESFPLTVTSAQKNPTAFYLCASSIIADQETQYFGPGTRLLVL.

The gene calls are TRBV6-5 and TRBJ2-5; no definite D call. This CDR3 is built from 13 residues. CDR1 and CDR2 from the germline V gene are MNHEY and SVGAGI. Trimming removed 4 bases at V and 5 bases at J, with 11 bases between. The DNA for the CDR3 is TGTGCCAGCAGTTCCTATCGTTTGGAGACCCAGTACTTC. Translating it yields CASSSYRLETQYF.

CDR3: CASSLLASYEQYF. The CDR3, as DNA: TGTGCCAGTAGTCTGCTGGCCTCCTACGAGCAGTACTTC. The V and J genes are TRBV19 and TRBJ2-7; D is unclear. The length of the CDR3 is 13 residues. Germline V gives CDR1 LNHDA, CDR2 SQIVND (reference sequence). Trimming shortened V by 5 bases and J by 0 bases, and 8 bases separated the two germline ends.

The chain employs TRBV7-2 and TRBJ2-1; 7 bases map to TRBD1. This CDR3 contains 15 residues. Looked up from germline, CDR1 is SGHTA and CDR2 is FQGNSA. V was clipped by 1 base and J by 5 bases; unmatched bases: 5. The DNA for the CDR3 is TGTGCCAGCAGCTTAGACAGGGGCAACCACAATGAGCAGTTCTTC. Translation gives CASSLDRGNHNEQFF.